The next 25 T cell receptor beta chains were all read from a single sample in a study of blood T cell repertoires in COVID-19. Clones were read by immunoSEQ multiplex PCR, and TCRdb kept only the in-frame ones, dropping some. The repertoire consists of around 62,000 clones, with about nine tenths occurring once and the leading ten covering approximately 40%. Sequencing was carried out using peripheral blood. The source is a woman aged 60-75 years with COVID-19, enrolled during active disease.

In DNA form, the CDR3 reads TGCAGCGTTGCCAGACCTCCGGGGAACTATGGCTACACCTTC. Its protein is CSVARPPGNYGYTF. The rearrangement links TRBV29-1 to TRBJ1-2; no reliable D call. The CDR3 consists of 14 residues. Germline V gene sequence: CDR1 SQVTM, CDR2 ANQGSEA. V was pared by 4 bases and J by 2 bases, with 14 bases between.

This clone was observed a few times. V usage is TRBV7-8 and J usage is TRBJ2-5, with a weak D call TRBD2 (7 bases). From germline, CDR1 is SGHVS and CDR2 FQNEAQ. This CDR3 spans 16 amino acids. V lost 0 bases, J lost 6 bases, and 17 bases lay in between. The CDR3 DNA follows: TGTGCCAGCAGCTTAGCTATTCTGGAGCGGGACAAGACCCAGTACTTC. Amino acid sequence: CASSLAILERDKTQYF.

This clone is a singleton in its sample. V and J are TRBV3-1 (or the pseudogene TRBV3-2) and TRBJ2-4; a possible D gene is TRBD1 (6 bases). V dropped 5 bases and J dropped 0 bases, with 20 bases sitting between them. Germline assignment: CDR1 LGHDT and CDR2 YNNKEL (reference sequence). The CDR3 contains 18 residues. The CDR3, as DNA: TGTGCCAGCAGCGGCCGGGACAAGGACAATTTAGCCAAAAACATTCAGTACTTC. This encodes CASSGRDKDNLAKNIQYF.

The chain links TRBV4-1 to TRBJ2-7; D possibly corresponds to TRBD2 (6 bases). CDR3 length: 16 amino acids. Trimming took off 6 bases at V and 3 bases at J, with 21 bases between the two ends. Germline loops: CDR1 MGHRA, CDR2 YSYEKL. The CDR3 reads CASRGPRDGTRYEQYF. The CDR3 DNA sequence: TGCGCCAGCAGAGGGCCACGGGACGGGACTCGCTACGAGCAGTACTTC.

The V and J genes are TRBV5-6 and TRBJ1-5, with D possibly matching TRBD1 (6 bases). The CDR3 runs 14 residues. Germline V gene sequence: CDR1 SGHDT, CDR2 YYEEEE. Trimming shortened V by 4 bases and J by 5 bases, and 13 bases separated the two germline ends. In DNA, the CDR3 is TGTGCCAGCAGCCAGGGGAGGGCCTATCAGCCCCAGCATTTT. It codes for CASSQGRAYQPQHF.

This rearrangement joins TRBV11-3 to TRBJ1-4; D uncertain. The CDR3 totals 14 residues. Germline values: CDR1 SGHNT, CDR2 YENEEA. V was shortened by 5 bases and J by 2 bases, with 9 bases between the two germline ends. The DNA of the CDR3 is TGTGCCAGCAGCCCACTCGGGACTAATGAAAAACTGTTTTTT. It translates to CASSPLGTNEKLFF. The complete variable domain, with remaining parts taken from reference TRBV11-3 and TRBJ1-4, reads EAGVVQSPRYKIIEKKQPVAFWCNPISGHNTLYWYLQNLGQGPELLIRYENEEAVDDSQLPKDRFSAERLKGVDSTLKIQPAELGDSAVYLCASSPLGTNEKLFFGSGTQLSVL.

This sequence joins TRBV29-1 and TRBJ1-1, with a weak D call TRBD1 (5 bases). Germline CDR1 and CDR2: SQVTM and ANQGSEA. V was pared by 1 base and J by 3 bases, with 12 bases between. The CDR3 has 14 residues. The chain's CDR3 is CSVEAAGRHTEAFF. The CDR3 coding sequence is TGCAGCGTTGAAGCGGCAGGGAGGCACACTGAAGCTTTCTTT.

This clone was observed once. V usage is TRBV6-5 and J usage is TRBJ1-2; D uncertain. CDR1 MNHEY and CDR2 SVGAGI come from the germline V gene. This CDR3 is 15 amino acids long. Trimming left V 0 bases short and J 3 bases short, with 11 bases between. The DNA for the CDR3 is TGTGCCAGCAGTTACTCGACAAACGGCTACTATGGCTACACCTTC. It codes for CASSYSTNGYYGYTF.

The CDR3 DNA sequence: TGTGCCAGCAGCTTTAGGACTAGCGATGGCGAGCAGTACTTC. The encoded protein is CASSFRTSDGEQYF. The V and J genes are TRBV7-2 and TRBJ2-7; 9 bases align to TRBD2. The CDR3 contains 14 residues. The V segment lost 3 bases and the J segment 6 bases; nucleotides outside the gene matches: 6. From germline, CDR1 is SGHTA and CDR2 FQGNSA.

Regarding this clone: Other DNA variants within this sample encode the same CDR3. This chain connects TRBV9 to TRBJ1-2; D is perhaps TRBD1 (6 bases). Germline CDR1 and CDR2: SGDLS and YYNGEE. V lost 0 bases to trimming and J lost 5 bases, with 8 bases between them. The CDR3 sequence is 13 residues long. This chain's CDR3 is CASSVGQGYGYTF. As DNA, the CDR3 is TGTGCCAGCAGCGTAGGTCAGGGGTATGGCTACACCTTC. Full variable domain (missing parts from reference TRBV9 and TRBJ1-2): DSGVTQTPKHLITATGQRVTLRCSPRSGDLSVYWYQQSLDQGLQFLIQYYNGEERAKGNILERFSAQQFPDLHSELNLSSLELGDSALYFCASSVGQGYGYTFGSGTRLTVV.

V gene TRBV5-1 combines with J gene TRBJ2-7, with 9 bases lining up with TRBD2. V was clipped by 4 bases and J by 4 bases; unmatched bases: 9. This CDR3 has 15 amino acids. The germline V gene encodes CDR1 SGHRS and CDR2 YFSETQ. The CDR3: CASSLEIAGAYEQYF. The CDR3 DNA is TGCGCCAGCAGCCTGGAAATAGCGGGAGCATACGAGCAGTACTTC.

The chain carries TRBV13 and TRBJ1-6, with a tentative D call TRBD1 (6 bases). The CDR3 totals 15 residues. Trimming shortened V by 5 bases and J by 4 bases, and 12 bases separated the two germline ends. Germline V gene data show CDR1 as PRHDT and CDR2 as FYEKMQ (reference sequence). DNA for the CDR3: TGTGCCAGCAGCACATCTCAGGGGTATAATTCACCCCTCCACTTT. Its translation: CASSTSQGYNSPLHF.

CDR3 bases: TGTGCCAGCAGCGCCGACAGGGGGAACTACAATGAGCAGTTCTTC. Protein sequence: CASSADRGNYNEQFF. This sequence joins TRBV2 and TRBJ2-1, with TRBD1 identical over 9 bases. Germline V lookup: CDR1 SNHLY, CDR2 FYNNEI. V lost 6 bases to trimming and J lost 3 bases; unmatched junction nucleotides: 6. The CDR3 is 15 amino acids.

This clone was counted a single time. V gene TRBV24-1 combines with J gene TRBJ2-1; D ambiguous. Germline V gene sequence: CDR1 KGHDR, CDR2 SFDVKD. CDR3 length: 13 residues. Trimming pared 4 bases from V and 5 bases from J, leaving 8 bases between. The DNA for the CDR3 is TGTGCCACCAGTGAGCCTACGGACAATGAGCAGTTCTTC. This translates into CATSEPTDNEQFF.

CDR3 amino acids: CASTPGLAYNEQFF. The DNA of the CDR3 is TGTGCCAGCACCCCGGGACTAGCTTACAATGAGCAGTTCTTC. The chain combines TRBV11-2 with TRBJ2-1; 9 positions match TRBD2. Per the germline V gene, CDR1 is SGHAT and CDR2 is FQNNGV. V shed 7 bases and J 4 bases; nucleotides not matched to a gene: 5. The CDR3 is 14 residues long.

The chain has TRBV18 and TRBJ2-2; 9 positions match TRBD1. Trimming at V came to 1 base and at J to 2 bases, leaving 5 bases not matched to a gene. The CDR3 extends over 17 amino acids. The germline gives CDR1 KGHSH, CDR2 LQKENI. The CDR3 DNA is TGTGCCAGCTCACCACTGCCGGGACAGGGTAACACCGGGGAGCTGTTTTTT. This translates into CASSPLPGQGNTGELFF. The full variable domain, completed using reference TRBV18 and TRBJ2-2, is NAGVMQNPRHLVRRRGQEARLRCSPMKGHSHVYWYRQLPEEGLKFMVYLQKENIIDESGMPKERFSAEFPKEGPSILRIQQVVRGDSAAYFCASSPLPGQGNTGELFFGEGSRLTVL.

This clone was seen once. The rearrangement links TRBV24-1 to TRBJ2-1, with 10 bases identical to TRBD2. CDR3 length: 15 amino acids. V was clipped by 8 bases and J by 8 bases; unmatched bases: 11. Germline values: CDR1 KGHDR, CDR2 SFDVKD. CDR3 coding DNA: TGTGCCACCACCTCCGGGGTAGCGGGAGGTGATGAGCAGTTCTTC. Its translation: CATTSGVAGGDEQFF.

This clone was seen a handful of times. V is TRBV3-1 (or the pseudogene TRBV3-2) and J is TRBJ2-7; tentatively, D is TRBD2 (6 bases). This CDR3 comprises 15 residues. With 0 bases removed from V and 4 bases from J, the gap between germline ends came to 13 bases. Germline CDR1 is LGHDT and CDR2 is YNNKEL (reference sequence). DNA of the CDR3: TGTGCCAGCAGCCAAGACCGTGGGGGGTTTTACGAGCAGTACTTC. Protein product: CASSQDRGGFYEQYF.

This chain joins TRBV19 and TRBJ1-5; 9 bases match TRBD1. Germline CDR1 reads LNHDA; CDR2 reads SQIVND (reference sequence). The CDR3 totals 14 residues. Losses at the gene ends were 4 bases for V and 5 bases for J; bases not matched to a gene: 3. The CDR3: CASSNTGGDQPQHF. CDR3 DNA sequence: TGTGCCAGTAGTAACACAGGGGGCGATCAGCCCCAGCATTTT. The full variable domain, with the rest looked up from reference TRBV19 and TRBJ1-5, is DGGITQSPKYLFRKEGQNVTLSCEQNLNHDAMYWYRQDPGQGLRLIYYSQIVNDFQKGDIAEGYSVSREKKESFPLTVTSAQKNPTAFYLCASSNTGGDQPQHFGDGTRLSIL.

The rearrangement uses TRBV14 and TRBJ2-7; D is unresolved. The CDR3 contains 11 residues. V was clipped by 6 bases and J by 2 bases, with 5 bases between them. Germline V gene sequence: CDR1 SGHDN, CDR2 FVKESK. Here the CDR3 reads CASSRTYEQYF. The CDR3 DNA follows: TGTGCCAGCAGTCGTACCTACGAGCAGTACTTC.

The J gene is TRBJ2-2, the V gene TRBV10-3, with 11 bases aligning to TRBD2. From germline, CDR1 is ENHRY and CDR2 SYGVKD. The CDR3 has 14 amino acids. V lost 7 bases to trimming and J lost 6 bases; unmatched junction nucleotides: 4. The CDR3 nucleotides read TGTGCCATCAATAGCGGGAGGGGGGCCGGGGAGCTGTTTTTT. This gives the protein CAINSGRGAGELFF.

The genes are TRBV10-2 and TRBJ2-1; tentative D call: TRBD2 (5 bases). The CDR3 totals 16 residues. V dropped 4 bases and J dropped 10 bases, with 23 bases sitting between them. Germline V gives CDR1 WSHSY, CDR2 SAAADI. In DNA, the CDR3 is TGCGCCAGCAGTGGCTCTTGGACTTCGGGTGTGGCGGAGCAGTTCTTC. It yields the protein CASSGSWTSGVAEQFF.

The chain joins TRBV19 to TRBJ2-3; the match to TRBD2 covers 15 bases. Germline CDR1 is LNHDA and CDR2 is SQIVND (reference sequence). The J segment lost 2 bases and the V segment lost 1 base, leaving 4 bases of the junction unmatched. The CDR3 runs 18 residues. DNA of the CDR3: TGTGCCAGTAGTATAGTCGGACTAGCGGGGGGGCCCACAGATACGCAGTATTTT. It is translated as CASSIVGLAGGPTDTQYF.

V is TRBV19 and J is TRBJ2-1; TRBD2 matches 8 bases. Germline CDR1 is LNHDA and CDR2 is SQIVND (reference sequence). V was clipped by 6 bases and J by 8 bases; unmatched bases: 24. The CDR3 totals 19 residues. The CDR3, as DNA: TGTGCCAGTAGCAACCTTTTTGGTAGCGGGAAACAACCGAGGGATGAGCAGTTCTTC. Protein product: CASSNLFGSGKQPRDEQFF.

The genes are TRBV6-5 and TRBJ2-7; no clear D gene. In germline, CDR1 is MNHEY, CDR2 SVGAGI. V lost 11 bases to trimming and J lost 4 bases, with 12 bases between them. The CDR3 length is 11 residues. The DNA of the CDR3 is TGTGCCGGCCACATTGGTTACGAGCAGTACTTC. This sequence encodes CAGHIGYEQYF.